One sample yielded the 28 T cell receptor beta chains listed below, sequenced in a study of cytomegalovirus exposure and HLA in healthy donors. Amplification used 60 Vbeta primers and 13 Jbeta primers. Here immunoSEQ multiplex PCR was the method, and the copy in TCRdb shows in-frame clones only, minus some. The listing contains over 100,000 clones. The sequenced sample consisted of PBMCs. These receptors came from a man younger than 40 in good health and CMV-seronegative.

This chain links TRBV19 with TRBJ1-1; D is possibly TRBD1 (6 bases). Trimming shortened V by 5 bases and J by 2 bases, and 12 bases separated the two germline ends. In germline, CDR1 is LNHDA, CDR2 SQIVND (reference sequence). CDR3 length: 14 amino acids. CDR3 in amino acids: CASSVGDINTEAFF. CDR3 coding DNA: TGTGCCAGTAGTGTGGGGGACATAAACACTGAAGCTTTCTTT.

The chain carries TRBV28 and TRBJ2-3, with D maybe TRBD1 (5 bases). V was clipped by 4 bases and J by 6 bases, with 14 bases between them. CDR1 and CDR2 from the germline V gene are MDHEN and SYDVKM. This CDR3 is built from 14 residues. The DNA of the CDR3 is TGTGCCAGCAGTTCCATGGCAGGGCCCGATACGCAGTATTTT. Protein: CASSSMAGPDTQYF.

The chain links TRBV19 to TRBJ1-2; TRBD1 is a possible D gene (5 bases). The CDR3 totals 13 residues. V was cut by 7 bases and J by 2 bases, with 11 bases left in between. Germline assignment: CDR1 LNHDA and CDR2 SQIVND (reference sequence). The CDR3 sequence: CASIAAGNYGYTF. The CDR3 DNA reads TGTGCCAGTATCGCAGCAGGGAACTATGGCTACACCTTC.

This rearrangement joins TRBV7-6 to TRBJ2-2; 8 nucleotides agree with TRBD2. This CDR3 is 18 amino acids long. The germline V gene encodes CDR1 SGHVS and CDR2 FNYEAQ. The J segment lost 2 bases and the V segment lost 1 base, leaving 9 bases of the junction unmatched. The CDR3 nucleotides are TGTGCCAGCAGCTTAGGGCTAGCGGGCGATCTAAACACCGGGGAGCTGTTTTTT. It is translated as CASSLGLAGDLNTGELFF. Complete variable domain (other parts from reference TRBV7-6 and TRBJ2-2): GAGVSQSPRYKVTKRGQDVALRCDPISGHVSLYWYRQALGQGPEFLTYFNYEAQQDKSGLPNDRFSAERPEGSISTLTIQRTEQRDSAMYRCASSLGLAGDLNTGELFFGEGSRLTVL.

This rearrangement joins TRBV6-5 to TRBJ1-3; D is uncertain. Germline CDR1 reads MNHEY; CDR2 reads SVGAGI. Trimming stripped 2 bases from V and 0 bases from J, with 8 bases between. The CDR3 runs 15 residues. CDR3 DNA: TGTGCCAGCAGTTACGGTCCAGGCTCTGGAAACACCATATATTTT. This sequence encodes CASSYGPGSGNTIYF.

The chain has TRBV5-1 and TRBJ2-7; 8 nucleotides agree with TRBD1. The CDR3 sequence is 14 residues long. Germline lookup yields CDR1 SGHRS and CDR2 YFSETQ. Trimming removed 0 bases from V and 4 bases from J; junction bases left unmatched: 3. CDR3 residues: CASSLAGGLYEQYF. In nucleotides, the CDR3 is TGCGCCAGCAGCTTGGCAGGGGGCTTATACGAGCAGTACTTC.

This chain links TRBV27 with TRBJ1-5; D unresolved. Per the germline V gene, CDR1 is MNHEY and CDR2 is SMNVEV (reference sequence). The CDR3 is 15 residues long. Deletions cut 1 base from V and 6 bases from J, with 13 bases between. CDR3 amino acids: CASSLLGSLVQPQHF. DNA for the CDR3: TGTGCCAGCAGTTTATTGGGCAGTTTGGTTCAGCCCCAGCATTTT.

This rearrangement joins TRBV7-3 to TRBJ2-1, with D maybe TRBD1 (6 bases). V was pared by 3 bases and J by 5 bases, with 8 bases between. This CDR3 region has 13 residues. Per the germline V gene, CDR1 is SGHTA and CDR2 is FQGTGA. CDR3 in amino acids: CASSLDRHNEQFF. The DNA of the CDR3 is TGTGCCAGCAGCTTGGACAGACACAATGAGCAGTTCTTC.

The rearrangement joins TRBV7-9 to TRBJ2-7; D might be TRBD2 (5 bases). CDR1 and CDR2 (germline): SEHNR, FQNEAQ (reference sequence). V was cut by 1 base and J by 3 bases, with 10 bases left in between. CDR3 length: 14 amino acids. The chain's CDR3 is CASSLGGEGYEQYF. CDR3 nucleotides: TGTGCCAGCAGCTTAGGGGGAGAAGGCTACGAGCAGTACTTC.

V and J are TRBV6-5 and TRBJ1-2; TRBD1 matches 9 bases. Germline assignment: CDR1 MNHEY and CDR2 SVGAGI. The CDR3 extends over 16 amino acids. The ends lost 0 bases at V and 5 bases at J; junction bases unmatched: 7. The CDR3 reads CASSYSRDRDWYGYTF. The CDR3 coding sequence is TGTGCCAGCAGTTACTCTAGGGACAGGGATTGGTATGGCTACACCTTC.

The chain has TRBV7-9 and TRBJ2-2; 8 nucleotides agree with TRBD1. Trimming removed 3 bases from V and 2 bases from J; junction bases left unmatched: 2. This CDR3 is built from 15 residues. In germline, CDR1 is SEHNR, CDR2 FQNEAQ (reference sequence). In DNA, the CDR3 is TGTGCCAGCAGCTTTGGACAGGGTAACACCGGGGAGCTGTTTTTT. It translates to CASSFGQGNTGELFF.

This CDR3 reads CASSLDMNTEAFF. The CDR3 nucleotides are TGCGCCAGCAGCTTGGATATGAACACTGAAGCTTTCTTT. The chain employs TRBV5-1 and TRBJ1-1; D unresolved. The CDR3 length is 13 residues. The germline V gene encodes CDR1 SGHRS and CDR2 YFSETQ. The germline V and J ends were trimmed by 0 bases and 0 bases, with 3 bases remaining between them.

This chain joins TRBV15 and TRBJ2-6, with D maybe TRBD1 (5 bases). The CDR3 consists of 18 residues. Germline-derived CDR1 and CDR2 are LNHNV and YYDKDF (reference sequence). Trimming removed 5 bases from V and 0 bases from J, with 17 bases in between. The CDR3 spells CATSGRTNFFSGANVLTF. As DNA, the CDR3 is TGTGCCACCAGCGGCCGGACAAATTTCTTCTCTGGGGCCAACGTCCTGACTTTC.

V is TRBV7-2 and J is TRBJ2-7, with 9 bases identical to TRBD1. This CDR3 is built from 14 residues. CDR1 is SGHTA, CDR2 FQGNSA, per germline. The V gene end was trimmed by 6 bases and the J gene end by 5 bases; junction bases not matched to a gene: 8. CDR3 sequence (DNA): TGTGCCAGCAGGGTGACAGGGGGGTCACACGAGCAGTACTTC. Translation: CASRVTGGSHEQYF.

The CDR3, as DNA: TGCGCCAGCAGCCAGGGAACCCGGGACAGTGTGTATTTT. As protein: CASSQGTRDSVYF. The chain links TRBV4-1 to TRBJ1-3; 7 bases agree with TRBD1. Trimming removed 3 bases from V and 16 bases from J; junction bases left unmatched: 12. Per germline, CDR1 MGHRA and CDR2 YSYEKL. The CDR3 is 13 residues long.

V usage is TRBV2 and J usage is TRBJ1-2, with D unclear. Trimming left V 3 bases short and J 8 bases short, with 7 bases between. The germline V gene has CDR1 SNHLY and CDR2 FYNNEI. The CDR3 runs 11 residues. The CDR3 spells CASSDGVGYTF. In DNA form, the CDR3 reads TGTGCCAGCAGTGACGGGGTGGGCTACACCTTC.

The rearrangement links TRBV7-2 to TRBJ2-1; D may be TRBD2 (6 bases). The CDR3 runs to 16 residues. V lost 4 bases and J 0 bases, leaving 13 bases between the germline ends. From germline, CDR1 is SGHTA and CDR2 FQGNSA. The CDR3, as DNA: TGTGCCAGCAGCTCGGGACTCATCAGCTCCTACAATGAGCAGTTCTTC. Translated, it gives CASSSGLISSYNEQFF.

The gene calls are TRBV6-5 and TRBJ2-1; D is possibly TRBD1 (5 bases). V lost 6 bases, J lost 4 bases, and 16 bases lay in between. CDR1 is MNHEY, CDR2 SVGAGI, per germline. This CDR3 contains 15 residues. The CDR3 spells CASSLSGANYNEQFF. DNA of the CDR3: TGTGCCAGCAGCCTCAGTGGGGCGAATTACAATGAGCAGTTCTTC.

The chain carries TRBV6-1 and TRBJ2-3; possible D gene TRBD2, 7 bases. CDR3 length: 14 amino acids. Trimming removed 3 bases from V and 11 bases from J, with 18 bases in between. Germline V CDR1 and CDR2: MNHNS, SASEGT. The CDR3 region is CASSEGGTTVRQYF. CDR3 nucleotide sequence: TGTGCCAGCAGTGAGGGGGGGACAACGGTTAGGCAGTATTTT.

The CDR3: CASSPGNTGNTIYF. CDR3 bases: TGTGCCAGCAGCCCAGGGAATACTGGAAACACCATATATTTT. The V and J genes are TRBV9 and TRBJ1-3; possible D gene TRBD1, 5 bases. V gave up 4 bases and J gave up 2 bases, with 10 bases separating them. Germline values: CDR1 SGDLS, CDR2 YYNGEE. The CDR3 sequence is 14 residues long.

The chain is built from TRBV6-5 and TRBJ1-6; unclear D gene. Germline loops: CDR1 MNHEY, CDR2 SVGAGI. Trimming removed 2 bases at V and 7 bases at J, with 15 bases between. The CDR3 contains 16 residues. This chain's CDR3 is CASSYNARRENSPLHF. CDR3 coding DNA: TGTGCCAGCAGTTACAATGCCAGGCGCGAGAATTCACCCCTCCACTTT.

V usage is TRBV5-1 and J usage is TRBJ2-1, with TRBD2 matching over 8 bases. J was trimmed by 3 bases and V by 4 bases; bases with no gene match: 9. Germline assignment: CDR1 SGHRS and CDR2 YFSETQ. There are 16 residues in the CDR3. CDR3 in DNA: TGCGCCAGCAGCCCCGGTCAGCGGGGGTACTACAATGAGCAGTTCTTC. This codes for CASSPGQRGYYNEQFF.

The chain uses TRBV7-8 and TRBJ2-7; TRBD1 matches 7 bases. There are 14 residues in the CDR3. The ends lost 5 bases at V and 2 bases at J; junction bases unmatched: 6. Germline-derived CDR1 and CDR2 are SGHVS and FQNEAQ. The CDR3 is CASSVMGTAYEQYF. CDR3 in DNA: TGTGCCAGCAGCGTTATGGGGACAGCCTACGAGCAGTACTTC.

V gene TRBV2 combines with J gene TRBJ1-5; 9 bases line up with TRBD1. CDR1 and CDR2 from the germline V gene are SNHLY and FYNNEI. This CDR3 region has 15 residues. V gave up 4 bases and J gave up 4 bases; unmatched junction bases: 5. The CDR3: CASSVRTGENQPQHF. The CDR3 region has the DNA TGTGCCAGCAGTGTACGGACAGGGGAAAATCAGCCCCAGCATTTT.

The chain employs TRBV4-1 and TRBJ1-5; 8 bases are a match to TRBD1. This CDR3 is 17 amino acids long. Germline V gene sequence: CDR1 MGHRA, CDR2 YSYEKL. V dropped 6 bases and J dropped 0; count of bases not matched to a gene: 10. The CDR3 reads CASSADRGFYSNQPQHF. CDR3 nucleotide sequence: TGCGCCAGCAGTGCCGACAGGGGCTTTTATAGCAATCAGCCCCAGCATTTT.

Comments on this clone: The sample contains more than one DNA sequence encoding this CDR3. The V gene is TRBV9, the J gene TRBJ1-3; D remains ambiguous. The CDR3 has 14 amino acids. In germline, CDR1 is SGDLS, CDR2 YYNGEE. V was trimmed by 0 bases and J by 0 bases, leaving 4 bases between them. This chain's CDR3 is CASSVASSGNTIYF. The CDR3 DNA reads TGTGCCAGCAGCGTAGCCAGCTCTGGAAACACCATATATTTT.

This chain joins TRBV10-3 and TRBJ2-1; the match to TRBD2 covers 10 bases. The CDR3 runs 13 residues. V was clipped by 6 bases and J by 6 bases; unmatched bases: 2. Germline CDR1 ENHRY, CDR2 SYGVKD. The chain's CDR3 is CAIRSGGANEQFF. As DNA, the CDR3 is TGTGCCATCAGAAGCGGGGGGGCCAATGAGCAGTTCTTC.

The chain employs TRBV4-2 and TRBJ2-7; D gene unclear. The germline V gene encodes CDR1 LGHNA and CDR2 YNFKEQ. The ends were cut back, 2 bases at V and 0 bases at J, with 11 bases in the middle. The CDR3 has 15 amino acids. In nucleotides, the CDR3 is TGTGCCAGCAGCCAACCCGTGTTCCCCTCCTACGAGCAGTACTTC. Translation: CASSQPVFPSYEQYF.